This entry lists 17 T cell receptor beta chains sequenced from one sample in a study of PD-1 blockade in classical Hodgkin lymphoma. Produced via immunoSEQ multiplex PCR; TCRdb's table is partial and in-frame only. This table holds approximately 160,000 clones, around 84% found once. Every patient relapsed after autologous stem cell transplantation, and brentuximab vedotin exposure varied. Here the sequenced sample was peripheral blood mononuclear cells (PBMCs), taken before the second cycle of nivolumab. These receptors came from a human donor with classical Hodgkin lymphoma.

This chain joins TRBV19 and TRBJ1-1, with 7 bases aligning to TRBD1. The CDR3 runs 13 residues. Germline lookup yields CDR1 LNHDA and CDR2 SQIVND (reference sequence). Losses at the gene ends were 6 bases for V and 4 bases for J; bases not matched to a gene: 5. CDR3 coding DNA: TGTGCCAGTAGACCTCAGGGGGGCACTGAAGCTTTCTTT. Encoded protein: CASRPQGGTEAFF.

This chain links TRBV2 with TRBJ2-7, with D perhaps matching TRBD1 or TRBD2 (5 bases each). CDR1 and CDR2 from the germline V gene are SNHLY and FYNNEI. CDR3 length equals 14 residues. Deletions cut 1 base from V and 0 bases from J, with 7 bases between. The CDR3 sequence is CASSEERGSYEQYF. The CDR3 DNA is TGTGCCAGCAGTGAAGAGAGGGGCTCCTACGAGCAGTACTTC.

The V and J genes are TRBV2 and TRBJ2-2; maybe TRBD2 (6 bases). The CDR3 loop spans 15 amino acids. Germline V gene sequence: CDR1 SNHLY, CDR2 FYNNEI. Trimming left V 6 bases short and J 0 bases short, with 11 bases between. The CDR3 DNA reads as TGTGCCAGCAGGACCGGGACTTCGAACACCGGGGAGCTGTTTTTT. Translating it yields CASRTGTSNTGELFF.

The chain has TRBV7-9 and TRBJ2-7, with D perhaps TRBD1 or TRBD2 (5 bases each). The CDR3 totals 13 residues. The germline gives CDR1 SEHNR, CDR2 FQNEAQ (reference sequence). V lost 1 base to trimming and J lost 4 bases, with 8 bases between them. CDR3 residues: CASSLGGWYEQYF. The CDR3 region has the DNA TGTGCCAGCAGCTTAGGGGGGTGGTACGAGCAGTACTTC.

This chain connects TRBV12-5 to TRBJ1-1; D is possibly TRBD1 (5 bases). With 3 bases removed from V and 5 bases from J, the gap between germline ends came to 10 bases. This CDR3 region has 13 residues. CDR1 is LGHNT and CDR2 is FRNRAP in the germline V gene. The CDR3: CASGLAGLTEAFF. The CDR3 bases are TGTGCTAGTGGTTTAGCAGGGTTGACTGAAGCTTTCTTT. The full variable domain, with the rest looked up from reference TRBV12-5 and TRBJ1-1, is DARVTQTPRHKVTEMGQEVTMRCQPILGHNTVFWYRQTMMQGLELLAYFRNRAPLDDSGMPKDRFSAEMPDATLATLKIQPSEPRDSAVYFCASGLAGLTEAFFGQGTRLTVV.

The CDR3 coding sequence is TGTGCCAGCAGCCAGGACAGGGCTGGGTACGAGCAGTACTTC. Translation gives CASSQDRAGYEQYF. The chain is built from TRBV11-1 and TRBJ2-7; TRBD1 matches at 8 bases. The CDR3 extends over 14 amino acids. The germline gives CDR1 SGHAT, CDR2 FQDESV (reference sequence). V gave up 5 bases and J gave up 4 bases; unmatched junction bases: 7.

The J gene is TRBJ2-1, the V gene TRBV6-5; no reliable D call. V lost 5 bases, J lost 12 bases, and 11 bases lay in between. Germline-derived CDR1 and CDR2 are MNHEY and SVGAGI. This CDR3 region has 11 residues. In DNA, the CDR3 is TGTGCCAGCAGTGAGACCCCTTCGCAGTTCTTC. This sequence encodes CASSETPSQFF.

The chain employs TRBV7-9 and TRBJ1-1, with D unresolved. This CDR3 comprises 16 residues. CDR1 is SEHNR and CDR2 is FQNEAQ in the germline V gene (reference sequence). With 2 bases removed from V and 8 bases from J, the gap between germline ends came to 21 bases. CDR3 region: CASSLRFIRGSGEAFF. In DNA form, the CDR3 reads TGTGCCAGCAGCTTAAGGTTCATTAGAGGCAGTGGAGAAGCTTTCTTT. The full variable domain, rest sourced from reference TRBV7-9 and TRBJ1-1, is DTGVSQNPRHKITKRGQNVTFRCDPISEHNRLYWYRQTLGQGPEFLTYFQNEAQLEKSRLLSDRFSAERPKGSFSTLEIQRTEQGDSAMYLCASSLRFIRGSGEAFFGQGTRLTVV.

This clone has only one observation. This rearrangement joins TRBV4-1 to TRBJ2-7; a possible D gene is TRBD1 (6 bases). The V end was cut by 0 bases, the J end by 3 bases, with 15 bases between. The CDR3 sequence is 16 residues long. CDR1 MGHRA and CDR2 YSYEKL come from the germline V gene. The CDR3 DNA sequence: TGCGCCAGCAGCCAAGATTTCCAGGGGCTAAACTACGAGCAGTACTTC. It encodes CASSQDFQGLNYEQYF.

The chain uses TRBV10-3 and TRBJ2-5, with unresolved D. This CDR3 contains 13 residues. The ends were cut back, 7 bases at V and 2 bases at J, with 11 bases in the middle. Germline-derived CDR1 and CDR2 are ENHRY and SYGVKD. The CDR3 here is CAITDGPQETQYF. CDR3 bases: TGTGCCATCACGGACGGACCGCAAGAGACCCAGTACTTC.

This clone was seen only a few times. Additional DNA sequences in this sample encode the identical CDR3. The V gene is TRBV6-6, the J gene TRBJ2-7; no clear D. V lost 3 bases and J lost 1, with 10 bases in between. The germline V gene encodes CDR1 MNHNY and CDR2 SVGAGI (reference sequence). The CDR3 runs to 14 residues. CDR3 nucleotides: TGTGCCAGCAGTTATACAGCTATGTCCTACGAGCAGTACTTC. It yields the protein CASSYTAMSYEQYF.

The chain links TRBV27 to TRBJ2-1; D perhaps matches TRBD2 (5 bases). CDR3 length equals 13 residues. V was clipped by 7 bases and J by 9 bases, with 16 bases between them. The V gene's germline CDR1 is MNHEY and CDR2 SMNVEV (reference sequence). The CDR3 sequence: CASTPLASTEQFF. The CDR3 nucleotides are TGTGCCAGCACCCCCCTAGCTAGTACTGAGCAGTTCTTC.

This chain's CDR3 is CASSLVREKTYEQYF. As DNA, the CDR3 is TGTGCCAGCAGCTTAGTTCGGGAGAAGACCTACGAGCAGTACTTC. The chain carries TRBV7-2 and TRBJ2-7; perhaps TRBD2 as D (6 bases). The V end lost 1 base, the J end lost 2 bases, and 12 bases lay between the germline ends. The CDR3 consists of 15 residues. The germline gives CDR1 SGHTA, CDR2 FQGNSA. The full variable domain, rest sourced from reference TRBV7-2 and TRBJ2-7, is GAGVSQSPSNKVTEKGKDVELRCDPISGHTALYWYRQSLGQGLEFLIYFQGNSAPDKSGLPSDRFSAERTGGSVSTLTIQRTQQEDSAVYLCASSLVREKTYEQYFGPGTRLTVT.

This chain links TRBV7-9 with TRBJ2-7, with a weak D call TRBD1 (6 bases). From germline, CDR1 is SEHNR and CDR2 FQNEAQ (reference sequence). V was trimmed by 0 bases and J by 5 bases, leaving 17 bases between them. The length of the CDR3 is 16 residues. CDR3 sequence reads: CASSLALTGKWDEQYF. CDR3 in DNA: TGTGCCAGCAGCTTAGCGCTAACAGGGAAGTGGGACGAGCAGTACTTC.

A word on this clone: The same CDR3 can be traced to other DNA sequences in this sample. Here the CDR3 DNA reads TGTGCCAGCAGCGGCTCTGGGGCCAACGTCCTGACTTTC. Residues: CASSGSGANVLTF. The rearrangement joins TRBV2 to TRBJ2-6; D call uncertain. V was trimmed by 6 bases and J by 0 bases, leaving 3 bases between them. The CDR3 has 13 amino acids. Per germline, CDR1 SNHLY and CDR2 FYNNEI.

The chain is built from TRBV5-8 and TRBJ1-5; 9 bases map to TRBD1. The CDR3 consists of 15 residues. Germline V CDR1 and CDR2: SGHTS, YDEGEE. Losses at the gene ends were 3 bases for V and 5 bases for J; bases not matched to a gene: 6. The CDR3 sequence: CASSSPGTGHQPQHF. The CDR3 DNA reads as TGTGCCAGCAGCTCCCCCGGGACAGGGCATCAGCCCCAGCATTTT.

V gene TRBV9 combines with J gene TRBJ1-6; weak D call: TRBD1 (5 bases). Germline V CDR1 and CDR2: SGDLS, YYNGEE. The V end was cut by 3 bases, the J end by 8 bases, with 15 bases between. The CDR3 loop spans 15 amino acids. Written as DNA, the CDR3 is TGTGCCAGCAGCGGGGACGGGTTCGGACATTCACCCCTCCACTTT. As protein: CASSGDGFGHSPLHF.